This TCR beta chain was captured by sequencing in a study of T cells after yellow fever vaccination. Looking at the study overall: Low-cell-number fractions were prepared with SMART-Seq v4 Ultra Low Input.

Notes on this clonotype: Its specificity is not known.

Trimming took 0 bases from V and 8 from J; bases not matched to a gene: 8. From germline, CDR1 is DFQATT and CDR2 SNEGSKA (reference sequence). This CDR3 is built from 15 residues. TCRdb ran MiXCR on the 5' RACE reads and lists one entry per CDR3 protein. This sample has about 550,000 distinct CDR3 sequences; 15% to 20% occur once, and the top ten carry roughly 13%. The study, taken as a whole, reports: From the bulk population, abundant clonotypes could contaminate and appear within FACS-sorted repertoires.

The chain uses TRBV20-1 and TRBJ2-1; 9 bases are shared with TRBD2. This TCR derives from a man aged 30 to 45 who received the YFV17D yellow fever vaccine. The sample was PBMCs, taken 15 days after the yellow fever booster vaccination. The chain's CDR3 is CSARDGSGRFYEQFF. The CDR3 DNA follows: TGCAGTGCTAGAGATGGGAGCGGGAGGTTCTATGAGCAGTTCTTC.